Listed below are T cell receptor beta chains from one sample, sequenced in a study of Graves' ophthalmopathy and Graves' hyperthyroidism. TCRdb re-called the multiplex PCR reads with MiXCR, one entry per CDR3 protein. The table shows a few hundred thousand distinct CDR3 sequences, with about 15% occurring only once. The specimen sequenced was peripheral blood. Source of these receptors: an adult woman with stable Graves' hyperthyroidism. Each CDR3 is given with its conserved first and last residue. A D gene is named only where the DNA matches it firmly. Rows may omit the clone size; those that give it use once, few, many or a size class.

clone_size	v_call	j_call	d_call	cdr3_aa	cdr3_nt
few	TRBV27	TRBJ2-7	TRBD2	CASKRSGEGSYEQYF	TGTGCCAGCAAAAGAAGCGGGGAAGGGTCCTACGAGCAGTACTTC
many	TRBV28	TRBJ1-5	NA	CASRRDWNQPQHF	TGTGCCAGCAGAAGGGACTGGAATCAGCCCCAGCATTTT
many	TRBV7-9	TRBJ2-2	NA	CASSTPGLNTGELFF	TGTGCCAGCAGCACGCCGGGACTTAACACCGGGGAGCTGTTTTTT
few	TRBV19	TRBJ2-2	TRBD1	CASTRTGVAGELFF	TGTGCCAGTACCCGGACAGGGGTAGCCGGGGAGCTGTTTTTT
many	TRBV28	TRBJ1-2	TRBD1	CASSYDWTGGEVYGYTF	TGTGCCAGCAGTTACGACTGGACAGGGGGCGAAGTCTATGGCTACACCTTC
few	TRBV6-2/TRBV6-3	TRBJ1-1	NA	CASSLRGTEACF	TGTGCCAGCAGCCTCCGGGGGACTGAAGCTTGCTTT
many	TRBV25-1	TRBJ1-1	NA	CASSDDINTEAFF	TGTGCCAGCAGTGATGATATAAACACTGAAGCTTTCTTT
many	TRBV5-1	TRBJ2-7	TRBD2	CASSLVAGLSEQYF	TGCGCCAGCAGCTTGGTAGCGGGACTTTCCGAGCAGTACTTC
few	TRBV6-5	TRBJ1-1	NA	CASSYSQGNTEAFF	TGTGCCAGCAGTTACTCCCAGGGGAACACTGAAGCTTTCTTT
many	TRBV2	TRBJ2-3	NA	CASSGGRLLILLTDTQYF	TGTGCCAGCAGTGGGGGGAGACTACTCATATTACTCACAGATACGCAGTATTTT
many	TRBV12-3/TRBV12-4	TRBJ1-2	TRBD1	CASSSDRGYGYTF	TGTGCCAGCAGTTCCGACAGGGGGTATGGCTACACCTTC
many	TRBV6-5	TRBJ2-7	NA	CASRGTSSYEQYF	TGTGCCAGCCGCGGGACATCCTCCTACGAGCAGTACTTC
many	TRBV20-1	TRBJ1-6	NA	CSASTWTAGFDNSPLHF	TGCAGTGCTTCCACGTGGACTGCGGGGTTTGATAATTCACCCCTCCACTTT
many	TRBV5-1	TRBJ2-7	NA	CASSLRPEHYEQYF	TGCGCCAGCAGCTTGAGGCCGGAGCACTACGAGCAGTACTTC
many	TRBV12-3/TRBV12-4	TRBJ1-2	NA	CASSHPGQPYGYTF	TGTGCCAGCAGTCACCCCGGGCAGCCCTATGGCTACACCTTC
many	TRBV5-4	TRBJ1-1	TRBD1	CASSFGRDRWPFF	TGTGCCAGCAGCTTTGGACGGGACAGATGGCCTTTCTTT
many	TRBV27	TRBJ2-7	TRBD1	CASSQDRNSYEQYF	TGTGCCAGCAGCCAGGACAGGAACTCCTACGAGCAGTACTTC
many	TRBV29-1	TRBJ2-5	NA	CSVELLQETQYF	TGCAGCGTTGAATTACTGCAAGAGACCCAGTACTTC
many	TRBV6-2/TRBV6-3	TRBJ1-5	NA	CASTSNRRGNQPQHF	TGTGCCAGCACTTCCAACAGAAGGGGCAATCAGCCCCAGCATTTT
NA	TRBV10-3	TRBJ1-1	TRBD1	CAISAERTGGTEAFF	TGTGCCATCAGTGCGGAAAGGACAGGGGGAACTGAAGCTTTCTTT
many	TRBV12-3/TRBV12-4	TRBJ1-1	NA	CASSLLGPENVGDTEAFF	TGTGCCAGCAGTTTACTCGGACCCGAGAACGTTGGAGACACTGAAGCTTTCTTT
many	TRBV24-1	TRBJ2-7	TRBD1	CATSQQGMGEQYF	TGTGCCACAAGCCAACAGGGGATGGGCGAGCAGTACTTC
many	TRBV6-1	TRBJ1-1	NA	CASGDTEAFF	TGTGCCAGCGGGGACACTGAAGCTTTCTTT
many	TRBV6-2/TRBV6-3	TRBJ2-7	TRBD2	CASSSGSGRTYEQYF	TGTGCCAGCAGTTCCGGCAGCGGGAGGACCTACGAGCAGTACTTC
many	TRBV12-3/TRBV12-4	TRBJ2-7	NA	CASSLTGATYEQYF	TGTGCCAGCAGTTTAACGGGAGCAACCTACGAGCAGTACTTC
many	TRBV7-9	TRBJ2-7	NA	CASSFVPGTDYEQYF	TGTGCCAGCAGCTTTGTTCCCGGGACGGACTACGAGCAGTACTTC
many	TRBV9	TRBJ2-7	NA	CASSEGHADYEQYF	TGTGCCAGCAGCGAGGGCCACGCGGACTACGAGCAGTACTTC
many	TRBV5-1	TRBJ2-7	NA	CASSSTVTGGQYF	TGCGCCAGCAGCTCGACAGTGACCGGGGGGCAGTACTTC
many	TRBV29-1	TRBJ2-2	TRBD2	CSVGTSGRADTGELFF	TGCAGCGTTGGTACTAGCGGGAGGGCCGACACCGGGGAGCTGTTTTTT
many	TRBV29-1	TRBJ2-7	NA	CSVEEGRGENSYEQYF	TGCAGCGTTGAAGAGGGAAGAGGGGAAAACTCCTACGAGCAGTACTTC
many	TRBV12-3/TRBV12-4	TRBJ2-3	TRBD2	CASSFPAGGLIDTQYF	TGTGCCAGCAGTTTCCCGGCGGGAGGGCTTATAGATACGCAGTATTTT
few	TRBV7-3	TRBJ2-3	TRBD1	CASGSGTGMNTQYF	TGTGCCAGCGGATCGGGGACAGGGATGAATACGCAGTATTTT
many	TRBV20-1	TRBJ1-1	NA	CSASRPPNTEAFF	TGCAGTGCTAGTAGGCCCCCGAACACTGAAGCTTTCTTT
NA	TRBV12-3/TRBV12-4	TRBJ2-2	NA	CASSSTWTVWTGELFF	TGTGCCAGCAGTTCGACCTGGACTGTTTGGACCGGGGAGCTGTTTTTT
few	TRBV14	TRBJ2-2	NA	CASSQGVGVVTGELFF	TGTGCCAGCAGCCAAGGTGTAGGGGTGGTGACCGGGGAGCTGTTTTTT
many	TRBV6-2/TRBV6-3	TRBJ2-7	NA	CASSPEPSSYEQYF	TGTGCCAGCAGTCCCGAGCCGAGCTCCTACGAGCAGTACTTC
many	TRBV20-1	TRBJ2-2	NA	CSARSHTGELFF	TGCAGTGCTAGGAGCCACACCGGGGAGCTGTTTTTT